The 5 T cell receptor beta chains listed next were all sequenced from one sample in a study of cytomegalovirus exposure and HLA in healthy donors. PCR employed 60 Vbeta and 13 Jbeta primers. The protocol was immunoSEQ multiplex PCR, while the TCRdb copy is restricted to in-frame clones and leaves out a portion. The sample holds about 95,000 clones, 78% seen once. Sequenced material: PBMCs. The receptors come from a woman in her thirties or forties in good health and CMV-seropositive.

The chain carries TRBV9 and TRBJ1-3; 7 nucleotides line up with TRBD1. After removal of 3 bases from V and 1 base from J, the junction contained 4 bases not matched to a gene. Germline CDR1 SGDLS, CDR2 YYNGEE. The CDR3 extends over 15 amino acids. For the CDR3, the DNA is TGTGCCAGCAGCGAGGGGGCGCCATCTGGAAACACCATATATTTT. Translated, it gives CASSEGAPSGNTIYF.

The chain recombines TRBV2 with TRBJ2-1, with 7 bases lining up with TRBD1. The CDR3 spans 12 residues. With V trimmed by 5 bases and J by 7 bases, 2 bases remained unmatched. Germline V lookup: CDR1 SNHLY, CDR2 FYNNEI. As DNA, the CDR3 is TGTGCCAGCAGTCAGGGGGAAAATGAGCAGTTCTTC. Amino acids: CASSQGENEQFF.

The gene calls are TRBV9 and TRBJ2-7, with TRBD2 as a possible D gene (6 bases). Trimming pared 0 bases from V and 5 bases from J, leaving 12 bases between. There are 14 residues in the CDR3. Per the germline V gene, CDR1 is SGDLS and CDR2 is YYNGEE. In DNA form, the CDR3 reads TGTGCCAGCAGCGTAGGACTAGTAGGCGACGAGCAGTACTTC. Its protein product is CASSVGLVGDEQYF.

V gene TRBV7-9 combines with J gene TRBJ2-7; the D gene is possibly TRBD1 (6 bases). V dropped 3 bases and J dropped 2 bases, with 11 bases sitting between them. Germline V gene data show CDR1 as SEHNR and CDR2 as FQNEAQ (reference sequence). This CDR3 contains 14 residues. This CDR3 reads CASSFGDITYEQYF. The CDR3 DNA follows: TGTGCCAGCAGCTTCGGGGACATTACCTACGAGCAGTACTTC.

This chain uses TRBV7-9 with TRBJ2-7, with 11 bases aligning to TRBD2. From germline, CDR1 is SEHNR and CDR2 FQNEAQ (reference sequence). There are 14 residues in the CDR3. V was pared by 8 bases and J by 4 bases, with 7 bases of the junction left unmatched. CDR3 protein: CASGVTSGMYEQYF. DNA of the CDR3: TGTGCCAGCGGGGTGACTAGCGGGATGTACGAGCAGTACTTC.